This is a list of T cell receptor beta chains from one sample in a study of T-cell memory formation after mild COVID-19. From the 5' RACE reads, TCRdb called clonotypes with MiXCR, one entry per CDR3 protein. The sample holds roughly 250,000 distinct CDR3 sequences; roughly 15% are singletons and the top ten take 3.5%. Material for sequencing was PBMCs or a T cell subset sorted from them (not recorded which). The receptors were gathered from a man younger than 35 who had mild COVID-19 (a few samples of this study predate the infection). Cell type and time point are not known. CDR3s include the opening cysteine and the closing phenylalanine or tryptophan. Fields, in order: CDR3 protein, CDR3 DNA, J gene, D gene, clone size, V gene. D genes are given only for firm matches. The listing skips clone size in some rows; elsewhere it reads once, few, many or a size class.

CDR3 protein: CASSLEPPAARYEQYF
CDR3 DNA: TGTGCCAGCAGCTTAGAGCCCCCGGCAGCTCGGTACGAGCAGTACTTC
J gene: TRBJ2-7
D gene: -
clone size: -
V gene: TRBV7-9

CDR3 protein: CSAPVSGAFQETQYF
CDR3 DNA: TGCAGTGCTCCGGTTTCGGGGGCCTTCCAAGAGACCCAGTACTTC
J gene: TRBJ2-5
D gene: -
clone size: -
V gene: TRBV20-1

CDR3 protein: CSAAEGGRNYGYTF
CDR3 DNA: TGCAGTGCCGCGGAGGGGGGGCGGAACTATGGCTACACCTTC
J gene: TRBJ1-2
D gene: -
clone size: few
V gene: TRBV20-1

CDR3 protein: CSALAGTLGTDTQYF
CDR3 DNA: TGCAGTGCCTTGGCCGGGACACTAGGCACAGATACGCAGTATTTT
J gene: TRBJ2-3
D gene: -
clone size: few
V gene: TRBV20-1

CDR3 protein: CASRESISSSTDTQYF
CDR3 DNA: TGCGCCAGCCGTGAAAGTATCAGTTCTTCCACAGATACGCAGTATTTT
J gene: TRBJ2-3
D gene: -
clone size: -
V gene: TRBV5-1

CDR3 protein: CASAKTGNQETQYF
CDR3 DNA: TGTGCCAGCGCCAAGACGGGGAACCAAGAGACCCAGTACTTC
J gene: TRBJ2-5
D gene: -
clone size: few
V gene: TRBV6-2/TRBV6-3

CDR3 protein: CASSVAGTAITYEQYF
CDR3 DNA: TGTGCCAGCAGCGTGGCGGGGACCGCTATAACCTACGAGCAGTACTTC
J gene: TRBJ2-7
D gene: -
clone size: -
V gene: TRBV5-5

CDR3 protein: CASSSWDGENTEAFF
CDR3 DNA: TGTGCCAGCAGCTCGTGGGACGGAGAGAACACTGAAGCTTTCTTT
J gene: TRBJ1-1
D gene: -
clone size: few
V gene: TRBV7-9

CDR3 protein: CASKPLPTGELFF
CDR3 DNA: TGCGCCAGCAAACCACTGCCGACCGGGGAGCTGTTTTTT
J gene: TRBJ2-2
D gene: -
clone size: few
V gene: TRBV5-1

CDR3 protein: CSVVSQGFTEAFF
CDR3 DNA: TGCAGCGTTGTCTCCCAGGGGTTCACTGAAGCTTTCTTT
J gene: TRBJ1-1
D gene: -
clone size: few
V gene: TRBV29-1

CDR3 protein: CASSYYRSSGANVLTF
CDR3 DNA: TGTGCCAGCAGTTACTACAGATCTTCTGGGGCCAACGTCCTGACTTTC
J gene: TRBJ2-6
D gene: -
clone size: -
V gene: TRBV6-5

CDR3 protein: CASSSLGELFF
CDR3 DNA: TGTGCCAGCAGCTCCCTAGGGGAGCTGTTTTTT
J gene: TRBJ2-2
D gene: -
clone size: few
V gene: TRBV11-3

CDR3 protein: CASSTTQRGTSPLHF
CDR3 DNA: TGTGCCAGCTCCACAACGCAACGGGGAACATCACCCCTCCACTTT
J gene: TRBJ1-6
D gene: -
clone size: -
V gene: TRBV6-5

CDR3 protein: CSASGQVDEKLFF
CDR3 DNA: TGCAGTGCTAGCGGACAGGTCGATGAAAAACTGTTTTTT
J gene: TRBJ1-4
D gene: TRBD1
clone size: -
V gene: TRBV20-1

CDR3 protein: CASSLQWGNTEAFF
CDR3 DNA: TGTGCCAGCAGCTTGCAATGGGGAAACACTGAAGCTTTCTTT
J gene: TRBJ1-1
D gene: -
clone size: -
V gene: TRBV11-2

CDR3 protein: CASSLRTRPDFTGELFF
CDR3 DNA: TGTGCCAGCAGCTTGAGGACAAGACCGGACTTCACCGGGGAGCTGTTTTTT
J gene: TRBJ2-2
D gene: -
clone size: few
V gene: TRBV5-4

CDR3 protein: CASSPGTVKETQYF
CDR3 DNA: TGTGCCAGCAGCCCCGGGACGGTCAAAGAGACCCAGTACTTC
J gene: TRBJ2-5
D gene: -
clone size: few
V gene: TRBV6-2/TRBV6-3

CDR3 protein: CASSEAGGGSYNEQFF
CDR3 DNA: TGTGCCAGCAGTGAAGCAGGCGGGGGGTCTTACAATGAGCAGTTCTTC
J gene: TRBJ2-1
D gene: TRBD2
clone size: -
V gene: TRBV6-1

CDR3 protein: CASTESAGTEAFF
CDR3 DNA: TGTGCCAGCACCGAATCCGCGGGAACTGAAGCTTTCTTT
J gene: TRBJ1-1
D gene: -
clone size: -
V gene: TRBV25-1

CDR3 protein: CASKTGGRPEAFF
CDR3 DNA: TGTGCCAGCAAAACAGGGGGCCGCCCTGAAGCTTTCTTT
J gene: TRBJ1-1
D gene: TRBD1
clone size: -
V gene: TRBV19

CDR3 protein: CASSQERGRVTQYF
CDR3 DNA: TGTGCCAGCAGCCAAGAAAGGGGGCGAGTGACCCAGTACTTC
J gene: TRBJ2-5
D gene: TRBD1
clone size: few
V gene: TRBV4-2

CDR3 protein: CASSVVPTNTGELFF
CDR3 DNA: TGTGCCAGCAGCGTAGTCCCCACGAACACCGGGGAGCTGTTTTTT
J gene: TRBJ2-2
D gene: -
clone size: -
V gene: TRBV9

CDR3 protein: CASSLWGAKTQYF
CDR3 DNA: TGTGCCAGCAGCTTATGGGGGGCGAAGACCCAGTACTTC
J gene: TRBJ2-5
D gene: -
clone size: -
V gene: TRBV11-1

CDR3 protein: CASSQGDGGGPRETQYF
CDR3 DNA: TGTGCCAGCAGCCAAGGGGATGGCGGGGGGCCAAGGGAGACCCAGTACTTC
J gene: TRBJ2-5
D gene: TRBD2
clone size: -
V gene: TRBV4-2

CDR3 protein: CASSPPAGHNTEAFF
CDR3 DNA: TGTGCCAGCTCACCACCGGCAGGCCATAACACTGAAGCTTTCTTT
J gene: TRBJ1-1
D gene: -
clone size: few
V gene: TRBV18

CDR3 protein: CSARDVAREGNIEAFF
CDR3 DNA: TGCAGTGCTAGAGATGTGGCAAGGGAGGGAAACATTGAAGCTTTCTTT
J gene: TRBJ1-1
D gene: -
clone size: few
V gene: TRBV20-1

CDR3 protein: CASTLRDSSGYTF
CDR3 DNA: TGTGCCAGCACCCTCCGGGACAGTTCTGGCTACACCTTC
J gene: TRBJ1-2
D gene: TRBD1
clone size: many
V gene: TRBV7-2

CDR3 protein: CASRPTGSNEQYF
CDR3 DNA: TGTGCCAGCAGACCGACAGGGTCCAACGAGCAGTACTTC
J gene: TRBJ2-7
D gene: TRBD1
clone size: -
V gene: TRBV6-2/TRBV6-3

CDR3 protein: CSARQSSYEQYF
CDR3 DNA: TGCAGTGCTAGACAGAGCTCCTACGAGCAGTACTTC
J gene: TRBJ2-7
D gene: -
clone size: few
V gene: TRBV20-1

CDR3 protein: CASSSVTGGQETQYF
CDR3 DNA: TGCGCCAGCAGCTCGGTCACAGGGGGGCAAGAGACCCAGTACTTC
J gene: TRBJ2-5
D gene: TRBD1
clone size: many
V gene: TRBV5-1

CDR3 protein: CASSRGQANYGYTF
CDR3 DNA: TGTGCCAGCAGCCGGGGTCAGGCTAACTATGGCTACACCTTC
J gene: TRBJ1-2
D gene: -
clone size: few
V gene: TRBV7-9

CDR3 protein: CASGKLTGNNEQFF
CDR3 DNA: TGTGCCAGCGGAAAACTGACAGGGAACAATGAGCAGTTCTTC
J gene: TRBJ2-1
D gene: TRBD1
clone size: few
V gene: TRBV6-5